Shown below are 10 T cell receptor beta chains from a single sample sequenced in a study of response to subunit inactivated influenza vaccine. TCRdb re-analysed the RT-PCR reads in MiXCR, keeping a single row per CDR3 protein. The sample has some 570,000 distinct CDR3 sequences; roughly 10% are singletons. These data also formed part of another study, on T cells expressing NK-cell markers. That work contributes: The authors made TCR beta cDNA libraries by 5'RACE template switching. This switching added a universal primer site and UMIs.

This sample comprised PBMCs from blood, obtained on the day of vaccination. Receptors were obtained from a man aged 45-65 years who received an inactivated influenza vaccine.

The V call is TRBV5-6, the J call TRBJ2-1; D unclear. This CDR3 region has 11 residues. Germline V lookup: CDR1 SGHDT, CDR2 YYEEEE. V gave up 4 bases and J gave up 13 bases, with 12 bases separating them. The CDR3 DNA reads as TGTGCCAGCAGCCAGGCTACCCGACAGTTCTTC. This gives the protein CASSQATRQFF.

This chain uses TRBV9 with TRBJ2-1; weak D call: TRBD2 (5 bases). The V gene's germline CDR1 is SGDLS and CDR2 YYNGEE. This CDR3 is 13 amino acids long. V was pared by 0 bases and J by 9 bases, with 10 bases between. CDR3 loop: CASSVVGVGEQFF. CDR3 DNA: TGTGCCAGCAGCGTAGTGGGAGTTGGTGAGCAGTTCTTC.

The CDR3 nucleotides are TGTGCCAGCAGCCCCCGGTTAACCCAGTACTTC. Translation gives CASSPRLTQYF. The chain employs TRBV7-9 and TRBJ2-5; no clear D gene. V shed 5 bases and J shed 8 bases, with 9 bases lying between them. CDR3 length equals 11 residues. The germline V gene encodes CDR1 SEHNR and CDR2 FQNEAQ (reference sequence).

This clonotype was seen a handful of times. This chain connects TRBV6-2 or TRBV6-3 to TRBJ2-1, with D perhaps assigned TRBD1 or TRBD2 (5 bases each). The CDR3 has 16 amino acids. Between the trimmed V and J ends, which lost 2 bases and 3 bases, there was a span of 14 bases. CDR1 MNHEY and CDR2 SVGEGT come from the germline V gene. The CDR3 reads CASSYVGPLDYNEQFF. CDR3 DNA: TGTGCCAGCAGTTACGTGGGACCGCTTGACTACAATGAGCAGTTCTTC.

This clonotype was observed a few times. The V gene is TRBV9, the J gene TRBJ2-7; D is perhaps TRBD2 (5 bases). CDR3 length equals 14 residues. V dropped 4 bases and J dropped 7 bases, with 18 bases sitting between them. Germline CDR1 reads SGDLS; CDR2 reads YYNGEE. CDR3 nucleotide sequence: TGTGCCAGCAGCCCCGACTACCCAATGGGGGAGCAGTACTTC. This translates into CASSPDYPMGEQYF. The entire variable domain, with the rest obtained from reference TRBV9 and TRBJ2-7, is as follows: DSGVTQTPKHLITATGQRVTLRCSPRSGDLSVYWYQQSLDQGLQFLIQYYNGEERAKGNILERFSAQQFPDLHSELNLSSLELGDSALYFCASSPDYPMGEQYFGPGTRLTVT.

Here the CDR3 DNA reads TGCAGTGCGCCCGTTGGGGGCGATAATTCACCCCTCCACTTT. Its translation: CSAPVGGDNSPLHF. The V and J genes are TRBV20-1 and TRBJ1-6; the D gene is possibly TRBD1 (6 bases). V dropped 6 bases and J dropped 5 bases, with 14 bases sitting between them. The CDR3 length is 14 residues. The V gene's germline CDR1 is DFQATT and CDR2 SNEGSKA (reference sequence).

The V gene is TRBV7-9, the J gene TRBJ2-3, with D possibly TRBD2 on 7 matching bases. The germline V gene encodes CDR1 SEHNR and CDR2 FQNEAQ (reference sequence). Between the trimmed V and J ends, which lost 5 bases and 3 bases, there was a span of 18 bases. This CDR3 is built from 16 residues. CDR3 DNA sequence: TGTGCCAGCAGCACATCAGGCGGGGGCGGGACAGATACGCAGTATTTT. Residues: CASSTSGGGGTDTQYF. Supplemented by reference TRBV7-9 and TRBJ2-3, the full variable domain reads DTGVSQNPRHKITKRGQNVTFRCDPISEHNRLYWYRQTLGQGPEFLTYFQNEAQLEKSRLLSDRFSAERPKGSFSTLEIQRTEQGDSAMYLCASSTSGGGGTDTQYFGPGTRLTVL.

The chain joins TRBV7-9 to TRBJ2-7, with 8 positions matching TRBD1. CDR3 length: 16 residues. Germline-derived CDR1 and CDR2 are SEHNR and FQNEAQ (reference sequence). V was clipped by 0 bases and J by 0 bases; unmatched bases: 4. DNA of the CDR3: TGTGCCAGCAGCTTAGCGGGACAGGCGATCTCCTACGAGCAGTACTTC. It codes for CASSLAGQAISYEQYF.

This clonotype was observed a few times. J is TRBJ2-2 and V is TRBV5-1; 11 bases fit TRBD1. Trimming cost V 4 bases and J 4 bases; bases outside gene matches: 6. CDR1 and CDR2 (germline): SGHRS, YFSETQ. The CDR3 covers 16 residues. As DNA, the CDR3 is TGCGCCAGCAGCATACCCGGGACAGGGGGCACCGGGGAGCTGTTTTTT. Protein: CASSIPGTGGTGELFF.

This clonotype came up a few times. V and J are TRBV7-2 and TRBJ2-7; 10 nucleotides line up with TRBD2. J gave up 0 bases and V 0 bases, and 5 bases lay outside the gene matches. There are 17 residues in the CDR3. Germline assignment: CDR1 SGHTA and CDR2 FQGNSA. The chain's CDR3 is CASSLATPSGGSYEQYF. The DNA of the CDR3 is TGTGCCAGCAGCTTAGCGACCCCTAGCGGGGGCTCCTACGAGCAGTACTTC.